The 13 T cell receptor beta chains below all came from one sample that was sequenced in a study of regulatory T cells in long-lasting Graves disease. As to time point: newly diagnosed GD, antithyroid drugs for less than 3 months. The TCR library was made from RNA that had been extracted from PBMCs in TRIzol. Assembly of TCR beta libraries relied on iRepertoire HTBI primers together with Arm-PCR of CDR3 regions. Each CDR3 protein gets one entry after TCRdb re-called the multiplex PCR reads with MiXCR. The sample contains some 340,000 distinct CDR3 sequences, about 11% of which appear only once. These data are also associated with another study on T cells in Graves' hyperthyroidism and ophthalmopathy.

This specimen consisted of peripheral blood mononuclear cells (PBMCs), obtained at new diagnosis, from a patient treated with antithyroid drugs. Receptors were obtained from a woman between 18 and 29 years old with Graves disease.

The chain employs TRBV6-1 and TRBJ1-5; D is ambiguous. The CDR3 loop spans 13 amino acids. V lost 6 bases to trimming and J lost 11 bases, with 17 bases between them. CDR1 and CDR2 (germline): MNHNS, SASEGT. CDR3 protein: CASSSRGRLAQHF. CDR3 DNA sequence: TGTGCCAGCAGCTCCCGAGGGAGGCTGGCCCAGCATTTT.

The sample holds many counts of this clonotype. V is TRBV20-1 and J is TRBJ2-7; 7 bases line up with TRBD1. The V segment lost 6 bases and the J segment 6 bases; nucleotides outside the gene matches: 17. There are 15 residues in the CDR3. CDR1 is DFQATT, CDR2 SNEGSKA, per germline (reference sequence). The CDR3 loop reads CSAHPLRQGRVEQYF. DNA for the CDR3: TGCAGTGCACACCCACTGAGACAGGGCCGTGTCGAGCAGTACTTC.

Ten or more counts support this clonotype. The chain joins TRBV3-1 to TRBJ2-5; D remains ambiguous. Between the trimmed V and J ends, which lost 3 bases and 0 bases, there was a span of 8 bases. The CDR3 is 14 residues long. Germline V lookup: CDR1 LGHDT, CDR2 YNNKEL (reference sequence). In DNA, the CDR3 is TGTGCCAGCAGCCAGAGGCAGAACCAAGAGACCCAGTACTTC. This translates into CASSQRQNQETQYF.

This clonotype was counted a single time. At one boundary the junction diverges from the germline segment, which might be a read error. The chain carries TRBV7-3 and TRBJ2-1; D gene ambiguous. This CDR3 has 15 amino acids. Germline CDR1 is SGHTA and CDR2 is FQGTGA. The chain's CDR3 is CASSSLGGSYNEQIF. For the CDR3, the DNA is TGTGCCAGCAGCTCCCTGGGCGGATCCTACAATGAGCAGATCTTC. Complete variable domain (other parts from reference TRBV7-3 and TRBJ2-1): GAGVSQTPSNKVTEKGKYVELRCDPISGHTALYWYRQSLGQGPEFLIYFQGTGAADDSGLPNDRFFAVRPEGSVSTLKIQRTERGDSAVYLCASSSLGGSYNEQIFGPGTRLTVL.

This clonotype was found many times. The chain couples TRBV12-3 or TRBV12-4 to TRBJ1-2; maybe TRBD1 (5 bases). CDR3 length equals 12 residues. V dropped 4 bases and J dropped 8 bases, with 11 bases sitting between them. As DNA, the CDR3 is TGTGCCAGCAGTTCTCAGGGACGGGGCTACACCTTC. Protein product: CASSSQGRGYTF.

The chain couples TRBV7-3 to TRBJ2-1, with 7 bases that match TRBD2. The germline V gene has CDR1 SGHTA and CDR2 FQGTGA. The CDR3 is 14 residues long. V was clipped by 5 bases and J by 1 base; unmatched bases: 2. The chain's CDR3 is CASSAGLSYNEQFF. In DNA form, the CDR3 reads TGTGCCAGCAGCGCGGGACTATCCTACAATGAGCAGTTCTTC. Full variable domain (missing parts from reference TRBV7-3 and TRBJ2-1): GAGVSQTPSNKVTEKGKYVELRCDPISGHTALYWYRQSLGQGPEFLIYFQGTGAADDSGLPNDRFFAVRPEGSVSTLKIQRTERGDSAVYLCASSAGLSYNEQFFGPGTRLTVL.

This clonotype was counted ten times or more. V gene TRBV2 combines with J gene TRBJ2-1; TRBD2 aligns across 7 bases. The CDR3 spans 14 residues. The germline gives CDR1 SNHLY, CDR2 FYNNEI. V trimming: 6 bases; J trimming: 6 bases; junction bases outside the gene matches: 8. The CDR3 here is CASSPTGLRNEQFF. The CDR3 DNA reads as TGTGCCAGCAGCCCCACGGGACTACGCAATGAGCAGTTCTTC.

This clonotype was seen ten or more times. The gene calls are TRBV5-1 and TRBJ2-1, with 10 bases that match TRBD1. Germline V CDR1 and CDR2: SGHRS, YFSETQ. The CDR3 covers 15 residues. With V trimmed by 4 bases and J by 7 bases, 8 bases remained unmatched. CDR3 DNA sequence: TGCGCCAGCAGCGCGGGACAGGGGTTGGTAAATGAGCAGTTCTTC. As protein: CASSAGQGLVNEQFF.

This clonotype has just a few counts. The rearrangement uses TRBV6-2 or TRBV6-3 and TRBJ2-3; D gene uncertain. Germline V gives CDR1 MNHEY, CDR2 SVGEGT. The CDR3 has 15 residues. V was trimmed by 2 bases and J by 0 bases, leaving 9 bases between them. In DNA form, the CDR3 reads TGTGCCAGCAGTTACCGACCCTACAGCACAGATACGCAGTATTTT. This sequence encodes CASSYRPYSTDTQYF.

Many counts were recorded for this clonotype. This chain connects TRBV20-1 to TRBJ1-5; no clear D gene. The V end lost 2 bases, the J end lost 5 bases, and 10 bases lay between the germline ends. The CDR3 totals 13 residues. Germline CDR1 reads DFQATT; CDR2 reads SNEGSKA (reference sequence). This CDR3 reads CSARLKGYQPQHF. The CDR3 DNA is TGCAGTGCTAGACTTAAGGGATATCAGCCCCAGCATTTT.

This clonotype was picked up many times. The chain is built from TRBV7-2 and TRBJ2-5, with 11 bases that match TRBD2. With V trimmed by 1 base and J by 1 base, 5 bases remained unmatched. The length of the CDR3 is 17 residues. Germline V gene lookup returns CDR1 SGHTA and CDR2 FQGNSA. The CDR3, as DNA: TGTGCCAGCAGCTTAGGACTAGCGGGGCGGGCCCAAGAGACCCAGTACTTC. It translates to CASSLGLAGRAQETQYF.

Many counts were recorded for this clonotype. This chain links TRBV7-9 with TRBJ2-2; no clear D gene. The CDR3 runs to 14 residues. The germline V and J ends were trimmed by 3 bases and 0 bases, with 5 bases remaining between them. Germline V gene sequence: CDR1 SEHNR, CDR2 FQNEAQ (reference sequence). This CDR3 is CASSFGANTGELFF. CDR3 coding DNA: TGTGCCAGCAGCTTTGGGGCGAACACCGGGGAGCTGTTTTTT.

In this sample, this clonotype turned up many times. V and J are TRBV28 and TRBJ2-7; no firm D call. The CDR3 covers 16 residues. Germline assignment: CDR1 MDHEN and CDR2 SYDVKM. Trimming left V 5 bases short and J 2 bases short, with 19 bases between. DNA of the CDR3: TGTGCCAGCAGTCCCCCGTTGGAGCGCCCACCCTACGAGCAGTACTTC. Residues: CASSPPLERPPYEQYF.